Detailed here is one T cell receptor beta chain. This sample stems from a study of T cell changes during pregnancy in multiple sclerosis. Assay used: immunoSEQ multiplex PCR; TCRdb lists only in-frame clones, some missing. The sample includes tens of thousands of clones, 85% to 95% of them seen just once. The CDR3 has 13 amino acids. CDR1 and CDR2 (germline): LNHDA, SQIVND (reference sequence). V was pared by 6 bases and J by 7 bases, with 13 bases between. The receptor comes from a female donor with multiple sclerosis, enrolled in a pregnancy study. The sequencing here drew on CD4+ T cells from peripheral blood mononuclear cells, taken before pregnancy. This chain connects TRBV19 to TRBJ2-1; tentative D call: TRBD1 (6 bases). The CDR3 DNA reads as TGTGCCAGTAGGGCTACAGGGTGGAATGAGCAGTTCTTC. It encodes CASRATGWNEQFF.